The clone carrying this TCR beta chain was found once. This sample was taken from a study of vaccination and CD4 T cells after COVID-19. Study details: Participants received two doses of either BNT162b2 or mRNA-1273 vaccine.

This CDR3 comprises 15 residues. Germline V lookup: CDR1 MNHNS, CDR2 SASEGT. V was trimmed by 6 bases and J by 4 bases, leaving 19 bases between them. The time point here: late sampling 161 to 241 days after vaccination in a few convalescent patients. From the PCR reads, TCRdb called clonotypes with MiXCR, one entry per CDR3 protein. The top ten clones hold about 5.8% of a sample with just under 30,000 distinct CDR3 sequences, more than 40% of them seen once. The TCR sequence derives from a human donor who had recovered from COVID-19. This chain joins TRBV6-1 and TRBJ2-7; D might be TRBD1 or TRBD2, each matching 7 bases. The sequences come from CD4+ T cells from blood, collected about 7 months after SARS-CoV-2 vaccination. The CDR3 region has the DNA TGTGCCAGCAGCGGGAAGTCAGGGGGGGGATACGAGCAGTACTTC. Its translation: CASSGKSGGGYEQYF.